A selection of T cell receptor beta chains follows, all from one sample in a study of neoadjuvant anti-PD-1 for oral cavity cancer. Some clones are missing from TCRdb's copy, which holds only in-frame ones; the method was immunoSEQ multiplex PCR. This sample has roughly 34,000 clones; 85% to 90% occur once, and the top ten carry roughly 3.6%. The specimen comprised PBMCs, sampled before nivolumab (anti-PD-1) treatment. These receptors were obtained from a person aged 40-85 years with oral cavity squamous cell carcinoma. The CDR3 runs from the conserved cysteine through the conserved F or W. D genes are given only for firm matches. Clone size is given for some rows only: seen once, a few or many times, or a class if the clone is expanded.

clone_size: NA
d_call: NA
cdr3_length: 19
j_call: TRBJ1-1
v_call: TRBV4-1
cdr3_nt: TGCGCCAGCAGCCAAGAGATCGTTTCCCGGGACACCTGGAACACTGAAGCTTTCTTT
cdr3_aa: CASSQEIVSRDTWNTEAFF

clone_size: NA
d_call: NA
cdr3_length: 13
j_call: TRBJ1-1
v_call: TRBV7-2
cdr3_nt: TGTGCCAGCAGCTTTGACTCTTACACTGAAGCTTTCTTT
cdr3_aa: CASSFDSYTEAFF

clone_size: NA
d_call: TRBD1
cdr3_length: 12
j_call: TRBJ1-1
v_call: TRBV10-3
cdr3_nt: TGTGCCGCGGGACAGGGGCACACTGAAGCTTTCTTT
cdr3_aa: CAAGQGHTEAFF

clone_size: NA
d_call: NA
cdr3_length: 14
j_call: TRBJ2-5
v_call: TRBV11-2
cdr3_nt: TGTGCCAGCAGCTTAGTACGCGGGGTGGGGACCCAGTACTTC
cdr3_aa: CASSLVRGVGTQYF

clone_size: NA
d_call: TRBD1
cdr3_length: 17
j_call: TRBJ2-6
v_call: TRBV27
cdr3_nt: TGTGCCAGCAGTTCACGGGACAGCAGCTCTGGGGCCAACGTCCTGACTTTC
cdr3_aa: CASSSRDSSSGANVLTF

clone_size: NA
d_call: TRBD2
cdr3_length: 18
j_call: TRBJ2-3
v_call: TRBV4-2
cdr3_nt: TGTGCCAGCAGCCAAGCGCCTAGCGGGGGTATGGGTACAGATACGCAGTATTTT
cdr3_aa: CASSQAPSGGMGTDTQYF

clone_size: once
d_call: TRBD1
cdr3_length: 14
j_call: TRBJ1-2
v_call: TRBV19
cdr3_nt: TGTGCCAGTAACCCGGACAGGGTCAACTATGGCTACACCTTC
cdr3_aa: CASNPDRVNYGYTF

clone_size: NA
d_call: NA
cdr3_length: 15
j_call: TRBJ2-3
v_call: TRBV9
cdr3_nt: TGTGCCAGCAGCCCATCCGGGACCTTAGCCGATACGCAGTATTTT
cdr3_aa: CASSPSGTLADTQYF

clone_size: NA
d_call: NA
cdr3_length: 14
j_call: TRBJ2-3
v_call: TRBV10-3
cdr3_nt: TGTGCCATCAGTGAACAGGGTAGGGCAGATACGCAGTATTTT
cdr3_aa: CAISEQGRADTQYF

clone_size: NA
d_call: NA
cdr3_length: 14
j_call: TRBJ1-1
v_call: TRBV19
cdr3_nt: TGTGCCAGTAGTATAAACCGTCGGAACACTGAAGCTTTCTTT
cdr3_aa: CASSINRRNTEAFF

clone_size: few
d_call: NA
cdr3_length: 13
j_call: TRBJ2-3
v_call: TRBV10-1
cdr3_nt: TGCGCCAGCAGAGGCGGGAACACAGATACGCAGTATTTT
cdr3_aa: CASRGGNTDTQYF

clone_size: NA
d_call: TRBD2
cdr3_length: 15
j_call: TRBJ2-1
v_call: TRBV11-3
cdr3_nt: TGTGCCAGCAGCTCTGGACTAGGGGTTGACAATGAGCAGTTCTTC
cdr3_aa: CASSSGLGVDNEQFF

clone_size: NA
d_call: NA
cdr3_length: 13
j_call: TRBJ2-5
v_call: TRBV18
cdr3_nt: TGTGCCAGCTCACCAAGAGGGTCGGAGACCCAGTACTTC
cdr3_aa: CASSPRGSETQYF

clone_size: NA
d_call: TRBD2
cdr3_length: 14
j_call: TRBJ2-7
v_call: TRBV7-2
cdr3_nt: TGTGCCATCGAAACACTAGCGGGGGGGTTAGAGCAGTACTTC
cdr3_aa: CAIETLAGGLEQYF

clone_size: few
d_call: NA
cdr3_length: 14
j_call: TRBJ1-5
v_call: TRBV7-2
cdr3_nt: TGTGCCAGCAGCTTACAACCAGGACGGCAGCCCCAGCATTTT
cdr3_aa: CASSLQPGRQPQHF

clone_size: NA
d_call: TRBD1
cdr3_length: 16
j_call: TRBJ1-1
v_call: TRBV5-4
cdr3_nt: TGTGCCAGCAGCCCCCCGACAGGGCTAGGTAGGACTGAAGCTTTCTTT
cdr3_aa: CASSPPTGLGRTEAFF

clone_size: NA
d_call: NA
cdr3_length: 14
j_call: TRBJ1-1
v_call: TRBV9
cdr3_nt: TGTGCCAGCAGCCCTCGGGTCGAGGGAAGTGAAGCTTTCTTT
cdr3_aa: CASSPRVEGSEAFF

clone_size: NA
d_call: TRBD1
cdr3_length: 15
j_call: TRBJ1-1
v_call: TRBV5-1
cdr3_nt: TGCGCCAGCAGCCGGACAGGGGTTTGGTACACTGAAGCTTTCTTT
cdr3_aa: CASSRTGVWYTEAFF

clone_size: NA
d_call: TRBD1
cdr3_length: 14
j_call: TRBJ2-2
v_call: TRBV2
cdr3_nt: TGTGCCAGCACAAGACAGGGAACAACCGGGGAGCTGTTTTTT
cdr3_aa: CASTRQGTTGELFF

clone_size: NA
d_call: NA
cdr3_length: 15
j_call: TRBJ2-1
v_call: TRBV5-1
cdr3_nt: TGCGCCAGCAGCTCCCCATTCTCTGAGGTCGGTGAGCAGTTCTTC
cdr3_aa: CASSSPFSEVGEQFF

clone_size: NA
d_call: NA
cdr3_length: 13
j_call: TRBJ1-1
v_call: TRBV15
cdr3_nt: TGTGCCACCAGCAGAGATATGAACACTGAAGCTTTCTTT
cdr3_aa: CATSRDMNTEAFF

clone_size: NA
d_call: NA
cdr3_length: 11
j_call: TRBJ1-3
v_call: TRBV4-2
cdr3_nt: TGTGCCAGCATGGCTGGAAACACCATATATTTT
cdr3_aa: CASMAGNTIYF

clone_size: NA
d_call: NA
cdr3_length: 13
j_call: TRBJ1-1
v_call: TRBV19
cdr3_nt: TGTGCCAGTCGGTTAGAGATGAACACTGAAGCTTTCTTT
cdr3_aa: CASRLEMNTEAFF

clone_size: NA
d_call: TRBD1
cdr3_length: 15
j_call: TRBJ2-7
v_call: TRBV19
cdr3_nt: TGTGCCAGTAGTTCTCGCGGACAGGGGACCTACGAGCAGTACTTC
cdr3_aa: CASSSRGQGTYEQYF

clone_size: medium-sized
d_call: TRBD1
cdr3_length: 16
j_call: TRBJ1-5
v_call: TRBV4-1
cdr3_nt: TGCGCCAGCAGCCAGGAAACAGGGGTAAGCAATCAGCCCCAGCATTTT
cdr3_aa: CASSQETGVSNQPQHF

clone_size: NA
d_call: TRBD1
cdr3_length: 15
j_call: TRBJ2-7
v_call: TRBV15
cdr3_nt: TGTGCCACCAGCACGCCCCGGACAGGTTCCTACGAGCAGTACTTC
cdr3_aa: CATSTPRTGSYEQYF

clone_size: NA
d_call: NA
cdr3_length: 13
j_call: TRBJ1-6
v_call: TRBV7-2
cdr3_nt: TGTGCCAGCAGCTTATTGGGGAATTCACCCCTCCACTTT
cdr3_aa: CASSLLGNSPLHF

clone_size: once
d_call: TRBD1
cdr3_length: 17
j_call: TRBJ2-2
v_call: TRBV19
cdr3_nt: TGTGCCAGTAGTATAGACGACAGGGGCGTTAACACCGGGGAGCTGTTTTTT
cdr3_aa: CASSIDDRGVNTGELFF

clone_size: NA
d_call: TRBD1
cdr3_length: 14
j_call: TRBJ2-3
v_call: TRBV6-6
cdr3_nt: TGTGCCAGCAGTTACCATGACCGGGACAGGGACCAGTATTTT
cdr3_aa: CASSYHDRDRDQYF

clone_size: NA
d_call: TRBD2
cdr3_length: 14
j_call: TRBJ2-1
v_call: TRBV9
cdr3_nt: TGTGCCAGCAGTTCTAGCGGGGACTACAATGAGCAGTTCTTC
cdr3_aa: CASSSSGDYNEQFF

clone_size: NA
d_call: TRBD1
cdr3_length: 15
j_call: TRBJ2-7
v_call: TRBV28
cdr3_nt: TGTGCCAGCAGTTCCCGGACAGGGGTTCGCTACGAGCAGTACTTC
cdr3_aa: CASSSRTGVRYEQYF

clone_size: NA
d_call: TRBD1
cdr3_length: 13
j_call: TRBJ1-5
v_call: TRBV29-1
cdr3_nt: TGCAGCGTTCGGGACAGCGGGAATCAGCCCCAGCATTTT
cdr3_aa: CSVRDSGNQPQHF

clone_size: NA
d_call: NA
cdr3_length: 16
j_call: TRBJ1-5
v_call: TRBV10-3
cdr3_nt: TGTGCCATCAGTGAGTCGGCAGGAGGGCGGAATCAGCCCCAGCATTTT
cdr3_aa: CAISESAGGRNQPQHF

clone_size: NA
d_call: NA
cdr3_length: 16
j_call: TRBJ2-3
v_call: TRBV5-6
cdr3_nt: TGTGCCAGCAGTCCAGAGACCGGGGACCCCACAGATACGCAGTATTTT
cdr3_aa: CASSPETGDPTDTQYF

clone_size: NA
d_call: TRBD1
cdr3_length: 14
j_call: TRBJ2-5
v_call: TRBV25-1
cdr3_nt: TGTGCCAGCACTAGGACAGGGGCTGGGGAGACCCAGTACTTC
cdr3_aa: CASTRTGAGETQYF

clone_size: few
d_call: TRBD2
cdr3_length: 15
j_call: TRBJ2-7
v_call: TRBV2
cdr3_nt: TGTGCCAGCAGGCTGGGAGTAGTAGCGGGCAACGAGCAGTACTTC
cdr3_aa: CASRLGVVAGNEQYF

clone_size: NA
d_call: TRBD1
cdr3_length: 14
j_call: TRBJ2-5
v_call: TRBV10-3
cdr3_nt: TGTGCCATCAGAACTGACAGGGGGGGAGAGACCCAGTACTTC
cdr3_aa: CAIRTDRGGETQYF

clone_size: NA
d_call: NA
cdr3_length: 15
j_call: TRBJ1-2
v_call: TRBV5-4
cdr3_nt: TGTGCCAGCAGCTTGGATCGGGGCCCCGGCTATGGCTACACCTTC
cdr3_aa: CASSLDRGPGYGYTF

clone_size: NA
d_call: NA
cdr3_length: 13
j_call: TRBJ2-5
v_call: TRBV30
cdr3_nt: TGTGCCCGTCGGGGTTCGGGGGAAGAGACCCAGTACTTC
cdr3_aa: CARRGSGEETQYF

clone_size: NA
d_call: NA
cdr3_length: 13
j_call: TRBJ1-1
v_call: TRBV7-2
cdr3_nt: TGTGCCAGCACCCCATACAGGGTCACTGAAGCTTTCTTT
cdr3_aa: CASTPYRVTEAFF

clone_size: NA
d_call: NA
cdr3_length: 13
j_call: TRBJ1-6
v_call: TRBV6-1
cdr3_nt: TGTGCCAGCAGTGAGGGAGGGAATTCACCCCTCCACTTT
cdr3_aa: CASSEGGNSPLHF

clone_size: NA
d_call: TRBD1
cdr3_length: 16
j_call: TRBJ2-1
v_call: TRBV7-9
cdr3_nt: TGTGCCAGCAGCCACAGACAGGGAATGAGCTACAATGAGCAGTTCTTC
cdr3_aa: CASSHRQGMSYNEQFF

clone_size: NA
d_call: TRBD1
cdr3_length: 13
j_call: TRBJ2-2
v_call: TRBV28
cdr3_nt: TGTGCCAGCTGGGACAGAAACACCGGGGAGCTGTTTTTT
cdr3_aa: CASWDRNTGELFF

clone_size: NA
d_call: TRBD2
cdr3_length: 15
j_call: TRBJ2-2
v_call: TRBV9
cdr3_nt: TGTGCCAGCAGCGTAAGGCGGGGGGGCACCGGGGAGCTGTTTTTT
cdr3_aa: CASSVRRGGTGELFF

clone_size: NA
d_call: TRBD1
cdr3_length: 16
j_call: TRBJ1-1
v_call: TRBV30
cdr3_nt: TGTGCCTGCACCGGGGGATCCGACAGGGGGGACACTGAAGCTTTCTTT
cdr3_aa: CACTGGSDRGDTEAFF

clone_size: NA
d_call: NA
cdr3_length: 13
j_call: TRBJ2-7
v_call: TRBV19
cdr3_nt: TGTGCCAGTAGGGGAAGGGGGACCTACGAGCAGTACTTC
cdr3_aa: CASRGRGTYEQYF

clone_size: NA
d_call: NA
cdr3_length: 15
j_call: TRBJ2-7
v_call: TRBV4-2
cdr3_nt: TGTGCCAGCAGCCAAGACTGGACAGTACTATACGAGCAGTACTTC
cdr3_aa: CASSQDWTVLYEQYF

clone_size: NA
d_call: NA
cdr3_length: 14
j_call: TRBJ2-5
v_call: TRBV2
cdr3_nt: TGTGCCAGCACCACCGATTTGTGGGAGGAGACCCAGTACTTC
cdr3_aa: CASTTDLWEETQYF

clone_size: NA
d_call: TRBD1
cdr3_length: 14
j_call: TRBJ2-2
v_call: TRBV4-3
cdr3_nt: TGCGCCAGCAGCCGGGGACAGGGGTCCGGGGAGCTGTTTTTT
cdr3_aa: CASSRGQGSGELFF

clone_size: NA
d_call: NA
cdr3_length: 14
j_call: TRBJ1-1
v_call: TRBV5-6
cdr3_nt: TGTGCCAGCAGACTGTCCGGGGGTGGGACTGAAGCTTTCTTT
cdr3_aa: CASRLSGGGTEAFF

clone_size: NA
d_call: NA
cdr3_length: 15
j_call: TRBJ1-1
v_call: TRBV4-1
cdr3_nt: TGCGCCAGCAGCCAACCCCGGACGGAACACACTGAAGCTTTCTTT
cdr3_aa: CASSQPRTEHTEAFF

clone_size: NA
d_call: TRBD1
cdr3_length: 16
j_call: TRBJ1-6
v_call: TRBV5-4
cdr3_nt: TGTGCCAGCAGCTTGAGAGGACAGGGTCCGAATTCACCCCTCCACTTT
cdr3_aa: CASSLRGQGPNSPLHF

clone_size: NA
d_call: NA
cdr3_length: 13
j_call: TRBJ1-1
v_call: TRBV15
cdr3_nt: TGTGCCACCAGCAGAGACCGTTGGACTGAAGCTTTCTTT
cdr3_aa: CATSRDRWTEAFF

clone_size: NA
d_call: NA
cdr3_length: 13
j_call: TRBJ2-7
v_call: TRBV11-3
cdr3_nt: TGTGCCAGCAGCATTGGACATCCTTACGAGCAGTACTTC
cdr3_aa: CASSIGHPYEQYF

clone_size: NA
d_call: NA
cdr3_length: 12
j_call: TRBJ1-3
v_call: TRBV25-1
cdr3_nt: TGTGCCAGCAGTGGAACACTAAACACCATATATTTT
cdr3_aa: CASSGTLNTIYF

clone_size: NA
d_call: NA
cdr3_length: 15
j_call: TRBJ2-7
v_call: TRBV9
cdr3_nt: TGTGCCAGCAGCGTGGAGGGTTCGGGTTTCGACGAGCAGTACTTC
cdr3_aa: CASSVEGSGFDEQYF

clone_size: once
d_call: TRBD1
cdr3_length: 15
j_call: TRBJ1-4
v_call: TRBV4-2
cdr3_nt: TGTGCCAGCAGCCAGATACAGGGAGGGGGCGAAAAACTGTTTTTT
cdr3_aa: CASSQIQGGGEKLFF

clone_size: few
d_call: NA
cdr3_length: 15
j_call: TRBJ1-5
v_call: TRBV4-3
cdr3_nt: TGCGCCAGCAGCCAAGAACCCCGGCCGAATCAGCCCCAGCATTTT
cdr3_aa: CASSQEPRPNQPQHF

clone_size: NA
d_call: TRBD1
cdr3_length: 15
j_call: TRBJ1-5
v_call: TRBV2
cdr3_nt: TGTGCCAGCAGTCGGACAGGGAGGCAGGATCAGCCCCAGCATTTT
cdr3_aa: CASSRTGRQDQPQHF

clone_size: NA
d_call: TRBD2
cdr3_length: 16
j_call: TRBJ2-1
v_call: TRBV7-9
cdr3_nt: TGTGCCAGCAGCGATCGACTAGCGGGGAGGGACAATGAGCAGTTCTTC
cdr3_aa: CASSDRLAGRDNEQFF